This T cell receptor beta chain was obtained from a study of blood T cell repertoires in COVID-19. Study background: The samples span acute and convalescent COVID-19 from the United States, Italy and Spain. T cells, B-cell-depleted T cells, or PBMCs provided the cDNA or gDNA that served as material.

The CDR3 has 15 amino acids. Trimming shortened V by 2 bases and J by 2 bases, and 12 bases separated the two germline ends. Germline-derived CDR1 and CDR2 are KGHSH and LQKENI. Original data processing: It was from reference gene primer amplification that nucleated cell counts were estimated. Profiled with immunoSEQ multiplex PCR; TCRdb holds only in-frame clones, not every one. V, J and clone size reflect that table, while D and trimming were determined from the DNA. The sample carries 30,000 or so clones, approximately 93% recorded once. The sample consisted of peripheral blood. V and J are TRBV18 and TRBJ1-2; D is perhaps TRBD1 (6 bases). The receptor comes from a male donor with active COVID-19. CDR3 nucleotides: TGTGCCAGCTCACCAACAGGGAATTCGAACTATGGCTACACCTTC. Protein sequence: CASSPTGNSNYGYTF.